The 27 T cell receptor beta chains below come from one sample, sequenced in a study of patients and donors after allogeneic stem cell transplantation. TCRdb recomputed calls from the RT-PCR reads with MiXCR, one row per CDR3 protein. The table lists some 960,000 distinct CDR3 sequences, 18% of them singletons, with approximately 5.9% in the top ten. Sequenced: blood, either unsorted or a sorted T cell fraction (not recorded which). All receptors derive from a human donor who was either an allogeneic HSCT recipient or a stem cell or donor lymphocyte infusion donor (not recorded which). It is not recorded whose cells these are; they may come from a transplant donor.

The rearrangement links TRBV5-6 to TRBJ2-7, with TRBD1 matching 10 bases. Per the germline V gene, CDR1 is SGHDT and CDR2 is YYEEEE. This CDR3 has 15 amino acids. V lost 6 bases to trimming and J lost 3 bases; unmatched junction nucleotides: 9. The CDR3 is CASNGPGQGNYEQYF. CDR3 bases: TGTGCCAGCAACGGTCCGGGACAGGGGAACTACGAGCAGTACTTC.

This sequence joins TRBV25-1 and TRBJ1-3, with D perhaps TRBD1 (5 bases). CDR1 is MGHDK, CDR2 SYGVNS, per germline. Trimming removed 4 bases at V and 7 bases at J, with 11 bases between. The CDR3 runs to 13 residues. The CDR3 loop reads CASSAPGSNTIYF. As DNA, the CDR3 is TGTGCCAGCAGTGCCCCAGGGAGTAACACCATATATTTT.

This clonotype was seen a few times. The rearrangement links TRBV3-1 to TRBJ1-1; unclear D gene. This CDR3 has 16 amino acids. Germline lookup yields CDR1 LGHDT and CDR2 YNNKEL (reference sequence). The V and J ends lost 4 bases and 1 base respectively, with 16 bases between them. CDR3 nucleotides: TGTGCCAGCAGCCTAAGGACTCTCCAACAGAACACTGAAGCTTTCTTT. Encoded protein: CASSLRTLQQNTEAFF.

This chain links TRBV5-1 with TRBJ2-7; D gene unclear. Trimming stripped 0 bases from V and 2 bases from J, with 12 bases between. CDR3 length equals 15 residues. Germline CDR1 and CDR2: SGHRS and YFSETQ. This CDR3 is CASSLEPELPYEQYF. CDR3 in DNA: TGCGCCAGCAGCTTGGAACCGGAGCTACCCTACGAGCAGTACTTC.

Many counts were recorded for this clonotype. The V and J genes are TRBV4-2 and TRBJ2-1; maybe TRBD2 (7 bases). V lost 5 bases and J 3 bases, leaving 20 bases between the germline ends. CDR1 is LGHNA and CDR2 is YNFKEQ in the germline V gene. CDR3 size: 17 residues. CDR3 nucleotides: TGTGCCAGCAGCACTCTCATTGCGGGGGCCAACTACAATGAGCAGTTCTTC. Residues: CASSTLIAGANYNEQFF.

This chain links TRBV4-1 with TRBJ2-7, with D maybe TRBD1 (6 bases). The germline V gene encodes CDR1 MGHRA and CDR2 YSYEKL. This CDR3 contains 16 residues. The V end lost 3 bases, the J end lost 1 base, and 16 bases lay between the germline ends. CDR3 in amino acids: CASSQATGRASYEQYF. Here the CDR3 DNA reads TGCGCCAGCAGCCAGGCCACAGGGCGAGCATCCTACGAGCAGTACTTC.

This clonotype has at least ten counts. The rearrangement links TRBV20-1 to TRBJ2-1; D ambiguous. V was pared by 0 bases and J by 6 bases, with 9 bases between. The length of the CDR3 is 13 residues. Germline lookup yields CDR1 DFQATT and CDR2 SNEGSKA (reference sequence). The CDR3 loop reads CSAREGSANEQFF. DNA for the CDR3: TGCAGTGCTAGAGAGGGGTCGGCCAATGAGCAGTTCTTC.

In this sample, this clonotype turned up a few times. The CDR3 sequence is CASSRDTNEEKLFF. The CDR3 region has the DNA TGTGCCAGCAGCCGGGACACAAACGAGGAAAAACTGTTTTTT. The V call is TRBV7-9, the J call TRBJ1-4; D may be TRBD1 (6 bases). Trimming removed 5 bases at V and 8 bases at J, with 15 bases between. CDR3 size: 14 residues. Germline V CDR1 and CDR2: SEHNR, FQNEAQ (reference sequence).

The V gene is TRBV11-1, the J gene TRBJ2-1, with D perhaps matching TRBD2 (5 bases). Per germline, CDR1 SGHAT and CDR2 FQDESV (reference sequence). Trimming stripped 3 bases from V and 4 bases from J, with 25 bases between. The CDR3 consists of 19 residues. In DNA form, the CDR3 reads TGTGCCAGCAGCTTTTGGGTCAGGATCTGGGGAGTGGGTTACAATGAGCAGTTCTTC. It encodes CASSFWVRIWGVGYNEQFF. Supplemented by reference TRBV11-1 and TRBJ2-1, the full variable domain reads EAEVAQSPRYKITEKSQAVAFWCDPISGHATLYWYRQILGQGPELLVQFQDESVVDDSQLPKDRFSAERLKGVDSTLKIQPAELGDSAMYLCASSFWVRIWGVGYNEQFFGPGTRLTVL.

V usage is TRBV7-9 and J usage is TRBJ2-2; D uncertain. The germline V and J ends were trimmed by 1 base and 5 bases, with 11 bases remaining between them. The CDR3 loop spans 15 amino acids. Germline CDR1 SEHNR, CDR2 FQNEAQ (reference sequence). CDR3 DNA: TGTGCCAGCAGCTTAGGACCCCGAAAAACCGGGGAGCTGTTTTTT. Amino acid sequence: CASSLGPRKTGELFF.

This clonotype was seen a handful of times. The rearrangement joins TRBV7-3 to TRBJ2-2; D gene uncertain. The ends were cut back, 1 base at V and 2 bases at J, with 11 bases in the middle. This CDR3 is 16 amino acids long. The germline CDR1 and CDR2 sequences are SGHTA and FQGTGA. CDR3 nucleotides: TGTGCCAGCAGCTTAAGACGAACTCTAAACACCGGGGAGCTGTTTTTT. Its translation: CASSLRRTLNTGELFF.

This clonotype was detected only a few times. J is TRBJ2-7 and V is TRBV5-6, with D tentatively TRBD1 or TRBD2 (5 bases each). Germline V CDR1 and CDR2: SGHDT, YYEEEE. This CDR3 spans 13 amino acids. V shed 1 base and J shed 6 bases, with 11 bases lying between them. For the CDR3, the DNA is TGTGCCAGCAGCTTGCCAGGGAGTGGCGAGCAGTACTTC. It is translated as CASSLPGSGEQYF.

The J gene is TRBJ1-1, the V gene TRBV7-3, with D maybe TRBD1 (6 bases). From germline, CDR1 is SGHTA and CDR2 FQGTGA. Trimming shortened V by 10 bases and J by 4 bases, and 10 bases separated the two germline ends. The CDR3 length is 11 residues. The CDR3 sequence is CATGGITEAFF. Written as DNA, the CDR3 is TGTGCCACCGGGGGCATCACTGAAGCTTTCTTT.

This clonotype was observed a few times. The chain uses TRBV6-6 and TRBJ1-3; D possibly corresponds to TRBD1 (6 bases). Germline V gene data show CDR1 as MNHNY and CDR2 as SVGAGI (reference sequence). The CDR3 loop spans 12 amino acids. V lost 8 bases to trimming and J lost 4 bases, with 9 bases between them. In DNA form, the CDR3 reads TGTGCCAGCGTGGACAGCGGAAACACCATATATTTT. Amino acid sequence: CASVDSGNTIYF.

The chain carries TRBV24-1 and TRBJ1-2, with TRBD1 matching over 7 bases. The CDR3 runs 13 residues. The germline CDR1 and CDR2 sequences are KGHDR and SFDVKD. V lost 6 bases and J lost 7; bases outside the gene matches: 7. The CDR3: CATSNDRVRGYTF. CDR3 nucleotide sequence: TGTGCCACCAGTAATGACAGGGTTCGTGGCTACACCTTC.

This clonotype was seen only a few times. This rearrangement joins TRBV24-1 to TRBJ2-5, with D tentatively TRBD2 (6 bases). Germline CDR1 KGHDR, CDR2 SFDVKD. Trimming took off 3 bases at V and 4 bases at J, with 14 bases between the two ends. This CDR3 is built from 15 residues. CDR3 nucleotide sequence: TGTGCCACCAGTGATCTGGGACTGGGTCGAGAGACCCAGTACTTC. Protein product: CATSDLGLGRETQYF.

In its sample, this clonotype was seen a few times. J is TRBJ2-7 and V is TRBV20-1; no firm D call. Looked up from germline, CDR1 is DFQATT and CDR2 is SNEGSKA (reference sequence). V was pared by 3 bases and J by 5 bases, with 11 bases between. The CDR3 has 12 residues. In DNA form, the CDR3 reads TGCAGTGCTAGCGACAAGTTAGACGAGCAGTACTTC. This gives the protein CSASDKLDEQYF.

V usage is TRBV24-1 and J usage is TRBJ2-5; D may be TRBD2 (6 bases). The CDR3 runs 13 residues. Germline CDR1 reads KGHDR; CDR2 reads SFDVKD. DNA of the CDR3: TGTGCACCTACAGGAGGGGTCCAAGAGACCCAGTACTTC. As protein: CAPTGGVQETQYF.

The J gene is TRBJ1-1, the V gene TRBV2; no definite D call. The length of the CDR3 is 13 residues. CDR1 and CDR2 (germline): SNHLY, FYNNEI. V lost 4 bases to trimming and J lost 5 bases, with 11 bases between them. CDR3 sequence (DNA): TGTGCCAGCAGTGTAAAAACAGATACTGAAGCTTTCTTT. This encodes CASSVKTDTEAFF.

The sample holds a few counts of this clonotype. V and J are TRBV6-2 or TRBV6-3 and TRBJ2-7, with D uncertain. V shed 0 bases and J shed 7 bases, with 4 bases lying between them. The CDR3 spans 11 residues. Germline V gives CDR1 MNHEY, CDR2 SVGEGT. Written as DNA, the CDR3 is TGTGCCAGCAGTTACTCGCAAGAGCAGTACTTC. Translation: CASSYSQEQYF.

There are a few counts of this clonotype. The CDR3 region has the DNA TGCGCCAGCAGCTTGACAGGGGGAGGTTACACTGAAGCTTTCTTT. This gives the protein CASSLTGGGYTEAFF. This chain connects TRBV5-1 to TRBJ1-1, with 8 bases lining up with TRBD1. Trimming took 1 base from V and 3 from J; bases not matched to a gene: 5. Germline CDR1 is SGHRS and CDR2 is YFSETQ. This CDR3 has 15 amino acids.

The V gene is TRBV6-5, the J gene TRBJ2-7; D is ambiguous. CDR1 MNHEY and CDR2 SVGAGI come from the germline V gene. Trimming pared 0 bases from V and 5 bases from J, leaving 17 bases between. The CDR3 has 16 residues. This chain's CDR3 is CASSYSHRQATHEQYF. The CDR3 bases are TGTGCCAGCAGTTACTCGCATCGGCAGGCAACCCACGAGCAGTACTTC.

This clonotype was observed a few times. The chain is built from TRBV4-2 and TRBJ1-2; a weak D match, TRBD1 (5 bases). V lost 5 bases and J 7 bases, leaving 20 bases between the germline ends. In germline, CDR1 is LGHNA, CDR2 YNFKEQ. The CDR3 extends over 15 amino acids. CDR3 loop: CASSSFFQGSRGYTF. The CDR3 DNA follows: TGTGCCAGCAGCTCTTTTTTTCAGGGTTCACGTGGCTACACCTTC.

This clonotype has just a few counts. This chain connects TRBV20-1 to TRBJ2-3, with 8 nucleotides matching TRBD2. The CDR3 totals 16 residues. V lost 6 bases, J lost 0 bases, and 11 bases stayed unmatched. From germline, CDR1 is DFQATT and CDR2 SNEGSKA (reference sequence). CDR3 region: CSAPLWVAGSTDTQYF. CDR3 DNA: TGCAGTGCGCCCCTGTGGGTAGCGGGGAGCACAGATACGCAGTATTTT.

This clonotype has only a few counts. CDR3 sequence reads: CASSLVRSGSPLHF. Written as DNA, the CDR3 is TGTGCCAGCAGCCTTGTGAGGTCCGGTTCACCCCTCCACTTT. The V call is TRBV6-1, the J call TRBJ1-6; the D is unclear. The CDR3 consists of 14 residues. The germline V gene encodes CDR1 MNHNS and CDR2 SASEGT. The V end was cut by 6 bases, the J end by 9 bases, with 15 bases between.

The table lists this clonotype with a few counts. The rearrangement links TRBV29-1 to TRBJ1-2; unclear D gene. CDR1 SQVTM and CDR2 ANQGSEA come from the germline V gene. V shed 7 bases and J shed 4 bases, with 1 base lying between them. The CDR3 is 8 residues long. In nucleotides, the CDR3 is TGCAGCGCCTATGGCTACACCTTC. Amino acid sequence: CSAYGYTF.

This clonotype was detected only a few times. V usage is TRBV20-1 and J usage is TRBJ2-3, with a weak D call TRBD2 (6 bases). Germline lookup yields CDR1 DFQATT and CDR2 SNEGSKA (reference sequence). V lost 0 bases to trimming and J lost 2 bases, with 15 bases between them. The CDR3 runs to 16 residues. The CDR3 region is CSAREHPGLNTDTQYF. The CDR3 nucleotides read TGCAGTGCTAGAGAGCACCCGGGACTGAACACAGATACGCAGTATTTT.